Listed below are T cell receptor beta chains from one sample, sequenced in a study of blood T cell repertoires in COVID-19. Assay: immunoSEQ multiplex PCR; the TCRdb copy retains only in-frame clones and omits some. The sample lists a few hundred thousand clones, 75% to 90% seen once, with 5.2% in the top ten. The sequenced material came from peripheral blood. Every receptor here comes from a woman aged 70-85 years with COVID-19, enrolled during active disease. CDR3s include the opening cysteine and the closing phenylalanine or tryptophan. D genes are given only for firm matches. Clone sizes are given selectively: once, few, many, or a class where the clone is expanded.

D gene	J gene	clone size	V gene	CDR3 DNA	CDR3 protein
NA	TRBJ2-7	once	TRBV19	TGTGCCAGTAGTATTGGGCAGGGACTTACCTACGAGCAGTACTTC	CASSIGQGLTYEQYF
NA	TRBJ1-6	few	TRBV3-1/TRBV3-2	TGTGCCAGCAGATTTCTTACAGGGTTAATCTCCTATAATTCACCCCTCCACTTT	CASRFLTGLISYNSPLHF
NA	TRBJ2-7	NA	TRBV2	TGTGCCAGCAAAATGGACAGGCAGTACTTC	CASKMDRQYF
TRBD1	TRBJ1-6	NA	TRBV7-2	TGTGCCAGCAGCCCGACAGGGGGGGTTAATTCACCCCTCCACTTT	CASSPTGGVNSPLHF
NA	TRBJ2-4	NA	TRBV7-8	TGTGCCAGCAGCTACGCCCCGTGGAGCATAGCCAAAAACATTCAGTACTTC	CASSYAPWSIAKNIQYF
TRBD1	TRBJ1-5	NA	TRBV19	TGTGCCAGTAGTATGCCTCGACAGGGGGCTTCTTTGGATCGGAGTCAGCCCCAGCATTTT	CASSMPRQGASLDRSQPQHF
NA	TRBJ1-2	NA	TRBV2	TGTGCCAGCACGGGGGGCGGTGGCTATGGCTACACCTTC	CASTGGGGYGYTF
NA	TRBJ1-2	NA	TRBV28	TGTGCCAGCAGTTTATACGGCAGGGTAGGAGGCTACACCTTC	CASSLYGRVGGYTF
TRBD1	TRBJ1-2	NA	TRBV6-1	TGTGCCAGCAGTTCCAGGGGGAACAATGGCTACACCTTC	CASSSRGNNGYTF
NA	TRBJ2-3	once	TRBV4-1	TGCGCCAGCAGCCAAGATCAGGGTATGGATACGCAGTATTTT	CASSQDQGMDTQYF
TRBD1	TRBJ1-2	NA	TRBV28	TGTGCCAGCAGACTGACCGGACAGGGCGGTGGCTACACCTTC	CASRLTGQGGGYTF
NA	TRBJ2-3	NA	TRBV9	TGTGCCAGCAACGTAGAGCGCACAGATACGCAGTATTTT	CASNVERTDTQYF
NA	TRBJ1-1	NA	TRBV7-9	TGTGCCAGCAGCTTCGCTTCTCCAACGCGGGGAAACACTGAAGCTTTCTTT	CASSFASPTRGNTEAFF
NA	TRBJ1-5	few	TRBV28	TGTGCCAGCAGTTCTCTCGGCGGAGCCCTTTATAGCAATCAGCCCCAGCATTTT	CASSSLGGALYSNQPQHF
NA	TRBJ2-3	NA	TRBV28	TGTGCCAGCAGTCGGACTCCTGGGGAGGATACGCAGTATTTT	CASSRTPGEDTQYF
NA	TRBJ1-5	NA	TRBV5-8	TGTGCCAGCAGTCTTCAGCGGGGATCGGGCAATCAGCCCCAGCATTTT	CASSLQRGSGNQPQHF
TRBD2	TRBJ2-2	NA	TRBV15	TGTGCCACCAGCAGAGATGGGACTAGCACCGGGGAGCTGTTTTTT	CATSRDGTSTGELFF
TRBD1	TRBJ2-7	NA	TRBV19	TGTGCCAGTAGCGACATAGGACAGGGAGCCTTCGAGCAGTACTTC	CASSDIGQGAFEQYF
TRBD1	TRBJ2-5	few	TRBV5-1	TGCGCCAGCAGCTTAGGGGGACAGGGGGTCGGAGAGACCCAGTACTTC	CASSLGGQGVGETQYF
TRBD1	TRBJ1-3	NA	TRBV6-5	TGTGCCAGGACAGGGGGCGCTTCTGGAAACACCATATATTTT	CARTGGASGNTIYF
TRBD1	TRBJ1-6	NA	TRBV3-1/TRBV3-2	TGTGCCAGCAGCCAACAGGGGGGTACAGGGGGTTCACCCCTCCACTTT	CASSQQGGTGGSPLHF
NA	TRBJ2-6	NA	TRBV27	TGTGCCAGCAGTATTACGACAGGCCGATTTTCTGGGGCCAACGTCCTGACTTTC	CASSITTGRFSGANVLTF
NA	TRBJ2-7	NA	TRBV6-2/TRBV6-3	TGTGCCAGCAGTTACACTCGGTACGAGCAGTACTTC	CASSYTRYEQYF
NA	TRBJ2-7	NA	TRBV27	TGTGCCAGCAGTCACTACTCGGACACCTACTCCTACGAGCAGTACTTC	CASSHYSDTYSYEQYF
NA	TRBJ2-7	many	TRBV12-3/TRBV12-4	TGTGCCAGCAGTTACAGTGGCGAGCAGTACTTC	CASSYSGEQYF
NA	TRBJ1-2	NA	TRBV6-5	TGTGCCAGCAGCCGACAGAGAGGCTATGGCTACACCTTC	CASSRQRGYGYTF
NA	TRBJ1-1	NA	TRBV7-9	TGTGCCAGCAGCCGACAGGTTATATCGCGCACTGAAGCTTTCTTT	CASSRQVISRTEAFF
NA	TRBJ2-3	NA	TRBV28	TGTGCCAGCAGTTCTTTAGGGAGAACCGGCACAGATACGCAGTATTTT	CASSSLGRTGTDTQYF
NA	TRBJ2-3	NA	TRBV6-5	TGTGCCGGAAGGAGTACAGGGAAAGATACGCAGTATTTT	CAGRSTGKDTQYF
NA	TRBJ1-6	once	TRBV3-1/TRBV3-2	TGTGCCAGCAGCCAAAGTGGTAGTTCACCCCTCCACTTT	CASSQSGSSPLHF
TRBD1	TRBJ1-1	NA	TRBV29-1	TGCAGCGCCTTGACAGGGACCATGAACACTGAAGCTTTCTTT	CSALTGTMNTEAFF
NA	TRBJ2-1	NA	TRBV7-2	TGTGCCAGCAGCTCTCCAGACAGAGTGGGCAATGAGCAGTTCTTC	CASSSPDRVGNEQFF
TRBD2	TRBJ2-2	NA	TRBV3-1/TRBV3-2	TGTGCCAGCAGCCAAGAAGACGGGACGGGAGGTAACACCGGGGAGCTGTTTTTT	CASSQEDGTGGNTGELFF
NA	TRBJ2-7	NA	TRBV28	TGTGCCAGCAGTTTACTTGGGGGGTCCTACGAGCAGTACTTC	CASSLLGGSYEQYF
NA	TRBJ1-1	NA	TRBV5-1	TGCGCCAGCAGCATTACCGGGACACCTAACACTGAAGCTTTCTTT	CASSITGTPNTEAFF
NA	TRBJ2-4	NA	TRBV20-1	TGCAGTGCTAGTCGTCCCACTCTAGCCAAAAACATTCAGTACTTC	CSASRPTLAKNIQYF
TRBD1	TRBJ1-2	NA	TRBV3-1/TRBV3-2	TGTGCCAGCAGCCAGGCAATACTGACAGGGGGCGATGGCTACACCTTC	CASSQAILTGGDGYTF
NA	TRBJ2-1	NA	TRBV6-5	TGTGCCAGCAGACACACACCGAACAATGAGCAGTTCTTC	CASRHTPNNEQFF
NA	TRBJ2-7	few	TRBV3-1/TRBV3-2	TGTGCCAGCAGCCAATCATCCGGGGAGCAGTACTTC	CASSQSSGEQYF
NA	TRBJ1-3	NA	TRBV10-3	TGTGCCATCAGTGTAGGACAGCCTGGAAACACCATATATTTT	CAISVGQPGNTIYF
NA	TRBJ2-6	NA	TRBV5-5	TGTGCCAGCAGCCCCTTATACTCTGGGGCCAACGTCCTGACTTTC	CASSPLYSGANVLTF
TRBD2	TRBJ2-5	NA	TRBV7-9	TGTGCCAGCAGCAAACTAGCGGTTGGGGAGACCCAGTACTTC	CASSKLAVGETQYF
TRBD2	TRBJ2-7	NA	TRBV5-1	TGCGCCAGCAGCTTGGGTAGGCTAGCGGGGGACTACGAGCAGTACTTC	CASSLGRLAGDYEQYF
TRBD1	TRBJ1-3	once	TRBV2	TGTGCCAGCAGGGCAGGGGGTTCCTCTGGAAACACCATATATTTT	CASRAGGSSGNTIYF
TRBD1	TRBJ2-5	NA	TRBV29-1	TGCAGCGGGGAGGACAGGGTACAAGAGACCCAGTACTTC	CSGEDRVQETQYF
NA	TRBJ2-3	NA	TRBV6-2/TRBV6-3	TGTGCCAGCAGTTACCCCGGTTATGCAGATACGCAGTATTTT	CASSYPGYADTQYF
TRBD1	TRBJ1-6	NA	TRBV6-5	TGTGCCAGCAGTTTTCGGACAGGGGGGAATAATTCACCCCTCCACTTT	CASSFRTGGNNSPLHF
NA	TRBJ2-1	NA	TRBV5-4	TGTGCCAGCAGCGCAGACAGAAACAATGAGCAGTTCTTC	CASSADRNNEQFF
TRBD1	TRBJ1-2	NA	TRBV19	TGTGCCAGTAGGACCGGGACAGGGAACTATGGCTACACCTTC	CASRTGTGNYGYTF
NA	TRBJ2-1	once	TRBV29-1	TGCAGCGCCTCCGGTGTAAGCTCCTACAATGAGCAGTTCTTC	CSASGVSSYNEQFF
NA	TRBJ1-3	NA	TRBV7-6	TGTGCCAGCTCCTCTCCCTCTGGAAACACCATATATTTT	CASSSPSGNTIYF